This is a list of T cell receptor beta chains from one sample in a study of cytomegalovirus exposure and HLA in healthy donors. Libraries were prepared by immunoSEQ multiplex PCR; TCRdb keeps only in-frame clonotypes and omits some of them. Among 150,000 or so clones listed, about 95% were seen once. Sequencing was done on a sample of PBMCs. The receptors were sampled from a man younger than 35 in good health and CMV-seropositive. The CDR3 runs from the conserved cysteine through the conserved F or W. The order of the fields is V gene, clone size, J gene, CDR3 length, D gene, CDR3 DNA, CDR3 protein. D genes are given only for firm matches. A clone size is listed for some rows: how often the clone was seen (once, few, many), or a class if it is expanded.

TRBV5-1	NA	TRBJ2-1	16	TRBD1	TGCGCCAGCAGCTTGTATAGGACAGGGGGAGGCAATGAGCAGTTCTTC	CASSLYRTGGGNEQFF
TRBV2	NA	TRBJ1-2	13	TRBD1	TGTGCCAGCAGCGGTACAGGGGACTATGGCTACACCTTC	CASSGTGDYGYTF
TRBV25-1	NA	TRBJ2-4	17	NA	TGTGCCAGCAGTGTTACTTTCCTGGGGGGACCAAAAAACATTCAGTACTTC	CASSVTFLGGPKNIQYF
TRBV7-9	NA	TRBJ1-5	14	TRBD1	TGTGCCAGCAGCGGAGGGACAGGCTATCAGCCCCAGCATTTT	CASSGGTGYQPQHF
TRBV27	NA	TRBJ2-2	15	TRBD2	TGTGCCAGCAGCTTACTAGCGCCCAACACCGGGGAGCTGTTTTTT	CASSLLAPNTGELFF
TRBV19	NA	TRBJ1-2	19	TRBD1	TGTGCCAGTAGTATGGGACAGGGGAGAACTTCCCTTACTAACTATGGCTACACCTTC	CASSMGQGRTSLTNYGYTF
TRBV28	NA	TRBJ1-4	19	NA	TGTGCCAGCAGTTTTGTGGCCGGGAGGCAGGGAGGAACTAATGAAAAACTGTTTTTT	CASSFVAGRQGGTNEKLFF
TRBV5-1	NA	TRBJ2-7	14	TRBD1	TGCGCCAGCAGCGCCGGGACAGGGGCCTACGAGCAGTACTTC	CASSAGTGAYEQYF
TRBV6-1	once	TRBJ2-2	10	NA	TGTGCCACCGGGGGTGGGGAGCTGTTTTTT	CATGGGELFF
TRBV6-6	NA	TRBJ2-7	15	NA	TGTGCCAGCAGTTACTCTAATCCAGGGGAATACGAGCAGTACTTC	CASSYSNPGEYEQYF
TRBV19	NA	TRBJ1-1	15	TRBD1	TGTGCCAGTAGTTCCTTGGACAGGGAGGCGGCTGAAGCTTTCTTT	CASSSLDREAAEAFF
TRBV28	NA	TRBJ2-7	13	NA	TGTGCCAGCATCCAGGGCGGCTCCTACGAGCAGTACTTC	CASIQGGSYEQYF
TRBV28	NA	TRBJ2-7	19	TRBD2	TGTGCCAGCAGTTTACCCCCGGGGACTACTAGCGGAAGCTCCTACGAGCAGTACTTC	CASSLPPGTTSGSSYEQYF
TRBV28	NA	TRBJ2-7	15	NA	TGTGCCAGCAGTAAGGACAGAGAAAAACTCCTGGAGCAGTACTTC	CASSKDREKLLEQYF
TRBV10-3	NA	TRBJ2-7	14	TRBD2	TGTGCCATCAGTGGGCTAGCGGGATTCGACGAGCAGTACTTC	CAISGLAGFDEQYF
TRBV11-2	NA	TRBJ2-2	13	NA	TGTGCCAGCAGCTTAGGGTATGGGCTGGAGCTGTTTTTT	CASSLGYGLELFF
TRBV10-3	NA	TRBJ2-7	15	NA	TGTGCCATCAGTGAAGGAGGGGGCGGAAATTACGAGCAGTACTTC	CAISEGGGGNYEQYF
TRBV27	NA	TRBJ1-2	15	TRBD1	TGTGCCAGCAGTCTCACCCAGGGGGATATCTATGGCTACACCTTC	CASSLTQGDIYGYTF
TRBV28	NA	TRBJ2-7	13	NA	TGTGCCAGCAGTCGGGACTTCACGGACGAGCAGTACTTC	CASSRDFTDEQYF
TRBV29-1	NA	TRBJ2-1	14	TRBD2	TGCAGCGTGATTCTAGCGGGGGTAAACAATGAGCAGTTCTTC	CSVILAGVNNEQFF
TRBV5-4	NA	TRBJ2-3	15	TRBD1	TGTGCCAGCAGCGTACAGGGGAGAAGCACAGATACGCAGTATTTT	CASSVQGRSTDTQYF
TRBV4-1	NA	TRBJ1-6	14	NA	TGCGCCAGCAGCCCCGGGACATATAATTCACCCCTCCACTTT	CASSPGTYNSPLHF